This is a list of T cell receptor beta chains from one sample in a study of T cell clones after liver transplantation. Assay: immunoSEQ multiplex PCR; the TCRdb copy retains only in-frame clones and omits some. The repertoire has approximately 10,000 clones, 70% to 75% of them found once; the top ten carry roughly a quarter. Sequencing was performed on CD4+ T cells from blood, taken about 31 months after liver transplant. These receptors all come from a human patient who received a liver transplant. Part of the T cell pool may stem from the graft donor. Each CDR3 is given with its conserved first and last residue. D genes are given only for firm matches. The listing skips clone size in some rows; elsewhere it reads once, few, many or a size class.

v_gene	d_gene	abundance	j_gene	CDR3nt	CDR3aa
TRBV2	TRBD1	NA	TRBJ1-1	TGTGCCGGACAGGGATACGTTTCGTTGAACACTGAAGCTTTCTTT	CAGQGYVSLNTEAFF
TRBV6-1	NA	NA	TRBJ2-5	TGTGCCAGCAGCACTGGGTGGAGGGAGGAAGAGACCCAGTACTTC	CASSTGWREEETQYF
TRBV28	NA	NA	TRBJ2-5	TGTGCCAGCAGTGCCGCCACCGGCCTCCAAGAGACCCAGTACTTC	CASSAATGLQETQYF
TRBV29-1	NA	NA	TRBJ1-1	TGCAGCGTTAACGGGGACACTGAAGCTTTCTTT	CSVNGDTEAFF
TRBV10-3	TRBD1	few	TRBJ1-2	TGTGCCATCAGTGAGCTAATGACAGGGGGGGTCTATGGCTACACCTTC	CAISELMTGGVYGYTF
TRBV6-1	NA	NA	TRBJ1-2	TGTGCCAGCACCCAGGACAGCTTATACTATGGCTACACCTTC	CASTQDSLYYGYTF
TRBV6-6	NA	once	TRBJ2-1	TGTGCCAGCAGCCCCGGCCCTAACAATGAGCAGTTCTTC	CASSPGPNNEQFF
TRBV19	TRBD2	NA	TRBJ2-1	TGTGCCAGTAGCCCTATAGCGGGGAGGGGGAATGAGCAGTTCTTC	CASSPIAGRGNEQFF
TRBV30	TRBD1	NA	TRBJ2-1	TGTGCCTGGAGCTGGGACAGGGGATACAATGAGCAGTTCTTC	CAWSWDRGYNEQFF
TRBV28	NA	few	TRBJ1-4	TGTGCCAGCAGTTTATGGGGCAGATCTAATGAAAAACTGTTTTTT	CASSLWGRSNEKLFF
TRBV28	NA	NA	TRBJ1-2	TGTGCCAGCAACCCCCCCGGGAACTATGGCTACACCTTC	CASNPPGNYGYTF
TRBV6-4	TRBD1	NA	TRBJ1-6	TGTGCCAGCAGTGACTCCCCGGACAGGAATTCACCCCTCCACTTT	CASSDSPDRNSPLHF
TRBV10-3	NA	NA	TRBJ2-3	TGTGCCATCAGTGAGTCTACAAGCGGCAGCACAGATACGCAGTATTTT	CAISESTSGSTDTQYF
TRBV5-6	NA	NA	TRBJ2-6	TGTGCCAGCAGCTTTAAATTGACCCGGGTAGGGGCCAACGTCCTGACTTTC	CASSFKLTRVGANVLTF
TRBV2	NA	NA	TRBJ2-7	TGTGCCAGCAGTGAAGATGGGGCGGGGGCCTCCTACGAGCAGTACTTC	CASSEDGAGASYEQYF
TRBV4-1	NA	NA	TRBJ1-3	TGCGCCAGCAGCCAAGATCCGGACTCTGGAAACACCATATATTTT	CASSQDPDSGNTIYF
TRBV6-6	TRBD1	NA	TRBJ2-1	TGTGCCAGCAGTCTCACCGGGACAGGGGAATACAATGAGCAGTTCTTC	CASSLTGTGEYNEQFF
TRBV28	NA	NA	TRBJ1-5	TGTGCCAGCAGTTTGGACAGAGATAGCAATCAGCCCCAGCATTTT	CASSLDRDSNQPQHF
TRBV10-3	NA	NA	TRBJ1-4	TGTGCCATCAGTGAGTGGGACATCGATGAAAAACTGTTTTTT	CAISEWDIDEKLFF
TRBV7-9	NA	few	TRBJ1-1	TGTGCCAGCAGCTTAGTAAACACTGAAGCTTTCTTT	CASSLVNTEAFF